This T cell receptor (beta chain) was identified in a study of blood T cell repertoires in COVID-19. As originally analysed: Amplification of reference gene primers was used by the study to estimate nucleated cell counts. The method was immunoSEQ multiplex PCR; TCRdb's version includes in-frame clones alone and lacks a portion of them. V, J and clone size are taken as reported in that table, and D and trimming were inferred from the DNA itself. This table holds hundreds of thousands of clones, approximately 88% found once. V lost 0 bases to trimming and J lost 2 bases; unmatched junction nucleotides: 10. Germline V gives CDR1 SGHDT, CDR2 YYEEEE. The CDR3 is made up of 17 amino acids.

Sequencing was carried out using peripheral blood. This sequence originates from a woman in her twenties or thirties who had recovered from COVID-19. The chain uses TRBV5-6 and TRBJ1-2; TRBD1 agrees at 7 bases. The CDR3 nucleotides read TGTGCCAGCAGCTTGGGCCCTTGGGGGACAGACAACTATGGCTACACCTTC. It specifies CASSLGPWGTDNYGYTF.